This entry describes one T cell receptor (beta chain). What it recognizes is unknown. Random hexamers were used to reverse transcribe 0.5 to 1 ug of RNA. The method of amplification for TCR beta CDR3 was immunoSEQ multiplex PCR, covering 54 Vbeta and 13 Jbeta. TCRdb itself ran the immunoSEQ multiplex PCR reads through MiXCR, one entry per CDR3 protein. The data hold 150,000 to 200,000 distinct CDR3 sequences, with 94% observed a single time. It was treatment-naive patients with stable or active relapsing-remitting disease who made up the multiple sclerosis controls. The CD8+ and CD4+ T cells were negatively isolated, with the TEMRA cells enriched by FACS. The CDR3 is made up of 16 amino acids. The V and J ends lost 4 bases and 0 bases respectively, with 13 bases between them. This record belongs to a study of CD8 T cells in Susac syndrome. General observations from the study: By the study's own acknowledgment, its TCR sequencing and HLA analysis included relatively few individuals.

This receptor was taken from a human donor with multiple sclerosis. The sample was CD4+ T cells from PBMCs. The gene calls are TRBV12-3 or TRBV12-4 and TRBJ2-1, with D unresolved. This CDR3 is CASSSGLHSSYNEQFF. The CDR3 DNA sequence: TGTGCCAGCAGTTCAGGTCTACACAGCTCCTACAATGAGCAGTTCTTC.